These 14 T cell receptor beta chains were sequenced from one sample in a study of shared clonotypes between healthy human individuals. Assay: immunoSEQ multiplex PCR; the TCRdb copy retains only in-frame clones and omits some. The sample has a few million clones; around 95% are singletons. The specimen sequenced was naive CD4+ T cells sorted from blood. As to subset: CD45RA+ positively selected. The source of these receptors is a man younger than 35 in good health.

The CDR3 loop reads CASSEGRHRVHYGYTF. CDR3 in DNA: TGTGCCAGCAGTGAAGGTCGACACAGGGTCCACTATGGCTACACCTTC. The chain recombines TRBV6-1 with TRBJ1-2; D might be TRBD1 (6 bases). Per germline, CDR1 MNHNS and CDR2 SASEGT. V was shortened by 1 base and J by 3 bases, with 15 bases between the two germline ends. The length of the CDR3 is 16 residues.

CDR3 nucleotide sequence: TGTGCCAGCAGCCTGACTAGCGGCTCCTACGAGCAGTACTTC. Protein product: CASSLTSGSYEQYF. The J gene is TRBJ2-7, the V gene TRBV6-5; TRBD2 agrees at 9 bases. The trim removed 6 bases at V and 0 bases at J, leaving 3 bases unmatched. The CDR3 contains 14 residues. The germline V gene has CDR1 MNHEY and CDR2 SVGAGI.

This clone was detected only once. The chain links TRBV5-5 to TRBJ1-1; a weak D match, TRBD1 (5 bases). V was cut by 1 base and J by 5 bases, with 12 bases left in between. The CDR3 loop spans 14 amino acids. From germline, CDR1 is SGHKS and CDR2 YYEKEE (reference sequence). The CDR3 DNA sequence: TGTGCCAGCAGCTTGTTCAGGGCAATGACTGAAGCTTTCTTT. As protein: CASSLFRAMTEAFF.

Only one count was recorded for this clone. This rearrangement joins TRBV18 to TRBJ2-1; 11 positions match TRBD2. CDR1 and CDR2 from the germline V gene are KGHSH and LQKENI. This CDR3 has 17 residues. The J segment lost 5 bases and the V segment lost 3 bases, leaving 9 bases of the junction unmatched. In DNA form, the CDR3 reads TGTGCCAGCTCACCGCGGGTAGCGGGAGGGCCCGACAATGAGCAGTTCTTC. Amino acid sequence: CASSPRVAGGPDNEQFF.

The chain carries TRBV4-2 and TRBJ2-7; 7 bases are a match to TRBD1. This CDR3 is 17 amino acids long. CDR1 and CDR2 (germline): LGHNA, YNFKEQ. V dropped 0 bases and J dropped 5; count of bases not matched to a gene: 13. CDR3 nucleotide sequence: TGTGCCAGCAGCCAAGAAACGTCTGGGACAGTATCCGACGAGCAGTACTTC. This sequence encodes CASSQETSGTVSDEQYF.

This chain links TRBV6-1 with TRBJ1-5; no clear D. The CDR3 sequence is 14 residues long. Germline V gives CDR1 MNHNS, CDR2 SASEGT. The V end was cut by 7 bases, the J end by 0 bases, with 10 bases between. In DNA form, the CDR3 reads TGTGCCAGCACCCCGCAGTATAGCAATCAGCCCCAGCATTTT. Translated: CASTPQYSNQPQHF.

The count of this clone is one. This sequence joins TRBV5-1 and TRBJ2-2; D uncertain. Trimming stripped 4 bases from V and 2 bases from J, with 6 bases between. Germline values: CDR1 SGHRS, CDR2 YFSETQ. This CDR3 comprises 13 residues. This CDR3 is CASSPKNTGELFF. The CDR3 region has the DNA TGCGCCAGCAGCCCAAAAAACACCGGGGAGCTGTTTTTT.

Concerning this clone itself: The sample carries other DNA sequences with the same CDR3. The V and J genes are TRBV20-1 and TRBJ2-7; D gene ambiguous. CDR1 is DFQATT and CDR2 is SNEGSKA in the germline V gene (reference sequence). The CDR3 contains 10 residues. V was clipped by 3 bases and J by 1 base, with 1 base between them. Here the CDR3 DNA reads TGCAGTGCTAGTTCCTACGAGCAGTACTTC. Amino acid sequence: CSASSYEQYF.

To note about this clone: The sample contains more than one DNA sequence encoding this CDR3. V gene TRBV5-4 combines with J gene TRBJ2-5, with 7 bases that match TRBD1. The CDR3 spans 15 residues. Per the germline V gene, CDR1 is SGHNT and CDR2 is YYREEE (reference sequence). V lost 4 bases, J lost 0 bases, and 6 bases stayed unmatched. The CDR3 bases are TGTGCCAGCAGCCTCGGGACAGTTTACCAAGAGACCCAGTACTTC. Translated, it gives CASSLGTVYQETQYF.

The count of this clone is one. V and J are TRBV19 and TRBJ1-4, with a tentative D call TRBD1 (5 bases). V was trimmed by 5 bases and J by 8 bases, leaving 9 bases between them. The germline V gene has CDR1 LNHDA and CDR2 SQIVND (reference sequence). CDR3 length: 12 residues. For the CDR3, the DNA is TGTGCCAGTAGTTCCGGGACGGAAAAACTGTTTTTT. It specifies CASSSGTEKLFF.

The V call is TRBV6-5, the J call TRBJ1-2; TRBD1 might be the D (5 bases). Trimming shortened V by 7 bases and J by 5 bases, and 11 bases separated the two germline ends. Germline CDR1 and CDR2: MNHEY and SVGAGI. The CDR3 runs to 12 residues. CDR3 bases: TGTGCCAGCATGGGGGGGAGGTATGGCTACACCTTC. Its translation: CASMGGRYGYTF.

A remark on this clone: Other DNA sequences in the same sample also yield this CDR3. The chain employs TRBV6-5 and TRBJ2-3; no firm D call. Trimming removed 0 bases at V and 2 bases at J, with 6 bases between. This CDR3 is built from 14 residues. In germline, CDR1 is MNHEY, CDR2 SVGAGI. Here the CDR3 DNA reads TGTGCCAGCAGTTACTCGATCTCCACAGATACGCAGTATTTT. Protein sequence: CASSYSISTDTQYF.

This chain connects TRBV7-2 to TRBJ2-7; weak D call: TRBD1 (6 bases). Germline lookup yields CDR1 SGHTA and CDR2 FQGNSA. This CDR3 contains 14 residues. The V end was cut by 5 bases, the J end by 3 bases, with 14 bases between. In DNA form, the CDR3 reads TGTGCCAGCAGCCCGAGAGGGGGTTTCTACGAGCAGTACTTC. Amino acid sequence: CASSPRGGFYEQYF.

A single count supports this clone. Other nucleotide sequences from this sample produce the same CDR3. The genes are TRBV2 and TRBJ2-2; D call uncertain. Trimming pared 6 bases from V and 1 base from J, leaving 6 bases between. This CDR3 contains 13 residues. Germline V lookup: CDR1 SNHLY, CDR2 FYNNEI. Written as DNA, the CDR3 is TGTGCCAGCAGCACAGAGAACACCGGGGAGCTGTTTTTT. Amino acids: CASSTENTGELFF. Together with reference TRBV2 and TRBJ2-2, the CDR3 gives the full variable domain: EPEVTQTPSHQVTQMGQEVILRCVPISNHLYFYWYRQILGQKVEFLVSFYNNEISEKSEIFDDQFSVERPDGSNFTLKIRSTKLEDSAMYFCASSTENTGELFFGEGSRLTVL.